Listed below are T cell receptor beta chains from one sample, sequenced in a study of OX40 agonist ivuxolimab in advanced cancers. Sequencing used immunoSEQ multiplex PCR; TCRdb keeps in-frame clones, though not all of them. In the table there are roughly 76,000 clones, about 87% of which are singletons. The input for sequencing was CD4+ or CD8+ T cells sorted from blood, taken in a trial of the OX40 agonist ivuxolimab. The receptors derive from an adult with an advanced solid tumor such as melanoma, head and neck, liver or kidney cancer. The CDR3 runs from the conserved cysteine through the conserved F or W. A D gene is named only where the DNA matches it firmly. Part of the rows lack a size; the others show once, few, many or a class for expanded clones.

-,-,TRBV5-4,TRBJ1-2,TGTGCCAGCAGCTTGGAGCCAGGGGTACGATCTGGCTACACCTTC,CASSLEPGVRSGYTF
-,TRBD1,TRBV5-5,TRBJ2-5,TGTGCCAGCAGCTACCGACAGGGAAGGGAGACCCAGTACTTC,CASSYRQGRETQYF
-,-,TRBV5-5,TRBJ1-4,TGTGCCAGCAGCTGGGGCGGACCTAATGAAAAACTGTTTTTT,CASSWGGPNEKLFF
-,-,TRBV16,TRBJ1-2,TGTGCCAGCAGCCCCCACCCGGAGAACGGCTACACCTTC,CASSPHPENGYTF
few,TRBD2,TRBV10-3,TRBJ2-1,TGTGCCATCAGTGAGTCGACAGGACTAGCGTGGAATGAGCAGTTCTTC,CAISESTGLAWNEQFF
few,-,TRBV19,TRBJ1-2,TGTGCCAGTAGTATGGTGGCGGATGCTAACTATGGCTACACCTTC,CASSMVADANYGYTF
-,TRBD1,TRBV6-1,TRBJ1-2,TGTGCCAGCACCCTGGACAGGGATCGAAACTATGGCTACACCTTC,CASTLDRDRNYGYTF
-,-,TRBV7-3,TRBJ2-1,TGTGCCAGCAGCTTACCCACGGCGAATGAGCAGTTCTTC,CASSLPTANEQFF
-,-,TRBV28,TRBJ1-6,TGTGCCAGCACCGTTGGCAGGGCAAGCTATAATTCACCCCTCCACTTT,CASTVGRASYNSPLHF
-,TRBD1,TRBV5-5,TRBJ1-1,TGTGCCAGCAGACCTAGCTCAGGGGGCTTGAACACTGAAGCTTTCTTT,CASRPSSGGLNTEAFF
-,-,TRBV23-1,TRBJ1-2,TGCGCCAGCAGTCAATCAAGGGCCTTCGGGGGCTATGGCTACACCTTC,CASSQSRAFGGYGYTF
-,-,TRBV6-6,TRBJ1-4,TGTGCCAGCACCCTGGACAGTTTCAATGAAAAACTGTTTTTT,CASTLDSFNEKLFF
-,-,TRBV18,TRBJ2-7,TGTGCCAGCTCGGGGAGCCCCATGAGCTCCTACGAGCAGTACTTC,CASSGSPMSSYEQYF
-,TRBD1,TRBV5-1,TRBJ1-2,TGCGCCAGCAGCGCCGGGACAGGGGGAAACTATGGCTACACCTTC,CASSAGTGGNYGYTF
-,-,TRBV7-3,TRBJ2-5,TGTGCCAGCAGCTCCTTCAGCCTGGGGACCCAGTACTTC,CASSSFSLGTQYF
-,-,TRBV30,TRBJ2-3,TGTGCCTCCGGGCCCCTCACAGATACGCAGTATTTT,CASGPLTDTQYF
-,-,TRBV15,TRBJ2-5,TGTGCCACCAGCAGAGACCGGGTGGGGGCCCAAGAGACCCAGTACTTC,CATSRDRVGAQETQYF
-,-,TRBV6-9,TRBJ2-7,TGTGCCAGCAGTTACTTTGACACTTTCTACGAGCAGTACTTC,CASSYFDTFYEQYF
few,-,TRBV7-2,TRBJ2-1,TGTGCCAGCAGCTTATTGGGGGTGGATGAGCAGTTCTTC,CASSLLGVDEQFF
-,-,TRBV18,TRBJ2-3,TGTGCCAGCTCACCCGGGACACTCACAGATACGCAGTATTTT,CASSPGTLTDTQYF
-,-,TRBV19,TRBJ2-1,TGTGCCAGTAGACCCCCCCCGGGGGCGGGGCGCACCAATGAGCAGTTCTTC,CASRPPPGAGRTNEQFF
-,-,TRBV14,TRBJ1-1,TGTGCCAGCAGCCAGCTTCTAGGACGGATGAACACTGAAGCTTTCTTT,CASSQLLGRMNTEAFF
-,-,TRBV4-3,TRBJ2-3,TGCGCCAGCAGCCAAGTACAGGGCTACACAGATACGCAGTATTTT,CASSQVQGYTDTQYF
few,TRBD2,TRBV2,TRBJ2-7,TGTGCCAGCGGAGCGGGGGGCTACGAGCAGTACTTC,CASGAGGYEQYF
-,-,TRBV30,TRBJ2-3,TGTGCCTGGAGTGTACAATTGGATACGCAGTATTTT,CAWSVQLDTQYF
-,-,TRBV6-5,TRBJ1-1,TGTGCCAGCAGTTACGATGGGAACACTGAAGCTTTCTTT,CASSYDGNTEAFF
-,-,TRBV19,TRBJ1-5,TGTGCCAGTAGTACCTGGGACAACAATCAGCCCCAGCATTTT,CASSTWDNNQPQHF
-,-,TRBV9,TRBJ2-5,TGTGCCAGCACCCGGACAGACCAAGAGACCCAGTACTTC,CASTRTDQETQYF
-,-,TRBV7-9,TRBJ2-1,TGTGCCAGCAGCCCCGCGGGGGCAAGCTCCTACAATGAGCAGTTCTTC,CASSPAGASSYNEQFF
-,-,TRBV25-1,TRBJ1-5,TGTGCCAGTCCACCCGGGGGCCGCAATCAGCCCCAGCATTTT,CASPPGGRNQPQHF
-,TRBD1,TRBV5-6,TRBJ1-3,TGTGCCAGCAGCTCCCCTGGGACAGGGCTCTACTCTGGAAACACCATATATTTT,CASSSPGTGLYSGNTIYF
-,-,TRBV18,TRBJ2-7,TGTGCCAGCTCACCTCCCGAAGGCACCTACGAGCAGTACTTC,CASSPPEGTYEQYF
-,-,TRBV7-5,TRBJ2-2,TGTGTCAGAAGTACCCCCCAGGACGACACCGGGGAGCTGTTTTTT,CVRSTPQDDTGELFF
-,-,TRBV6-5,TRBJ2-7,TGTGCCAGCTCAGGGACGCGCGGGGACTCCTACGAGCAGTACTTC,CASSGTRGDSYEQYF
-,-,TRBV19,TRBJ2-1,TGTGCCAGTAGCTCCCGATCAAGCGGGTACAATGAGCAGTTCTTC,CASSSRSSGYNEQFF
-,-,TRBV28,TRBJ1-2,TGTGCCAGCAGATCCGGGATTTCCTATGGCTACACCTTC,CASRSGISYGYTF
-,-,TRBV7-2,TRBJ2-5,TGTGCCAGCAGCCCCGGCCCCCCAGAGACCCAGTACTTC,CASSPGPPETQYF
-,-,TRBV5-4,TRBJ2-3,TGTGCCAGCAGCTCTTCCAGCACAGATACGCAGTATTTT,CASSSSSTDTQYF
once,-,TRBV5-8,TRBJ2-1,TGTGCCAGCAGTGAAAAGGGGCGAACCTACAATGAGCAGTTCTTC,CASSEKGRTYNEQFF
-,TRBD1,TRBV6-6,TRBJ1-6,TGTGCCAGCACAGGACAGGATTCACCCCTCCACTTT,CASTGQDSPLHF
-,TRBD1,TRBV6-5,TRBJ2-7,TGTGCCAGCAGTTCTCTCGGGACAGTCTCCTACGAGCAGTACTTC,CASSSLGTVSYEQYF
-,TRBD1,TRBV5-4,TRBJ2-7,TGTGCCAGCAGCCTTGGGACAGGGCACTCCTACGAGCAGTACTTC,CASSLGTGHSYEQYF
-,-,TRBV5-5,TRBJ1-5,TGTGCCAGCAGCTTGGTTGGCGATCAGCCCCAGCATTTT,CASSLVGDQPQHF
-,TRBD2,TRBV5-1,TRBJ2-1,TGCGCCAGCAGCTTGACCAGCGGGGGGGCGGTCGGCAATGAGCAGTTCTTC,CASSLTSGGAVGNEQFF
-,TRBD2,TRBV7-9,TRBJ2-1,TGTGCCAGCACATTAGCGGGGGCCCACAATGAGCAGTTCTTC,CASTLAGAHNEQFF